This section outlines one T cell receptor (beta chain) sequence together with its context. The sample comes from a study of T cells expressing NK-cell markers. Study context: Sorted CD3+CD56+NKG2C+, CD3+CD56+NKG2C- and CD3+CD56-NKG2C+ T-cell subsets were beta-chain profiled.

CDR1 and CDR2 (germline): MNHEY, SVGAGI. This CDR3 has 14 residues. For each CDR3 protein, TCRdb gives one entry from its re-call of the 5' RACE reads, without DNA. Reported are under 500,000 distinct CDR3 sequences; the ten largest clones contain 6% to 8%. The rearrangement joins TRBV6-5 to TRBJ1-2; there is no DNA to check the TCRdb D call of TRBD1. Sequencing was carried out using blood T cells: a sorted CD56 or NKG2C T cell subset, CD4+ or CD8+ T cells, or bulk PBMC T cells (not recorded which). This sequence was found in a woman between 18 and 70 years old in good health. Here the CDR3 reads CASSYSRGNYGYTF.